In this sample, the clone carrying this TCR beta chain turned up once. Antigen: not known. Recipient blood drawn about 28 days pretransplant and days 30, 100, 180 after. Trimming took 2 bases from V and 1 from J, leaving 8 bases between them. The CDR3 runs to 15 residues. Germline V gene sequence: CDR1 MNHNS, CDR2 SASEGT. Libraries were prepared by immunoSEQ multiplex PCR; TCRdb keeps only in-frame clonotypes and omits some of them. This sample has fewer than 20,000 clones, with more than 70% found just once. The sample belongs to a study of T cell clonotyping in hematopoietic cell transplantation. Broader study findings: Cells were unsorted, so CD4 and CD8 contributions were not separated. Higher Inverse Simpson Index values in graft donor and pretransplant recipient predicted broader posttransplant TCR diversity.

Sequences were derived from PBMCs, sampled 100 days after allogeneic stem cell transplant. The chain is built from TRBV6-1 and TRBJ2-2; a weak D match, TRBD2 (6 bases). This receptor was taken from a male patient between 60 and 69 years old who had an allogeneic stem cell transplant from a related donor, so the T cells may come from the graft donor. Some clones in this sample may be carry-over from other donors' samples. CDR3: CASSERRGNTGELFF. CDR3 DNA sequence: TGTGCCAGCAGTGAACGGCGGGGGAACACCGGGGAGCTGTTTTTT.